This TCR beta chain is from a study of glioma-infiltrating T cells. This clonotype was detected many times. V was trimmed by 2 bases and J by 0 bases, leaving 8 bases between them. The CDR3 contains 14 residues. Looked up from germline, CDR1 is SQVTM and CDR2 is ANQGSEA. Amplification of TCR alpha and beta CDR3 regions from RNA used iRepertoire nested multiplex PCR. A single record per CDR3 protein comes from TCRdb applying MiXCR to the multiplex PCR reads. The repertoire holds about 110,000 distinct CDR3 sequences, 25% seen once, with just under 35% in the top ten. What was sequenced was glioma tissue, nonneoplastic brain tissue, or PBMCs (not recorded which). The sequence was collected from a human donor with low-grade glioma or glioblastoma, undergoing nonglioma brain surgery, or in good health (not recorded which). V usage is TRBV29-1 and J usage is TRBJ1-3; no reliable D call. CDR3 loop: CSVENGDSGNTIYF. The CDR3 coding sequence is TGCAGCGTTGAAAACGGGGACTCTGGAAACACCATATATTTT.